The table lists the clone carrying this T cell receptor beta chain with many counts. RNA transcripts yielded amplified TCR beta CDR3 regions. TCR CDR3 underwent first-round RT-PCR with the HTBI primer set. TCRdb re-called the multiplex PCR reads through MiXCR, storing one row per CDR3 protein. The sample lists some 510,000 distinct CDR3 sequences; around 20% were seen once. The data belong to a study of T cells in Graves' hyperthyroidism and ophthalmopathy. The CDR3 loop spans 14 amino acids. With 5 bases removed from V and 3 bases from J, the gap between germline ends came to 14 bases. Germline V gene sequence: CDR1 LNHDA, CDR2 SQIVND (reference sequence).

The sample taken for sequencing was blood. The chain couples TRBV19 to TRBJ2-7; the D call may be TRBD1 or TRBD2 (5 bases each). This clonotype was sampled from a young man with Graves' hyperthyroidism. Here the CDR3 reads CASSHRDAFYEQYF. The DNA of the CDR3 is TGTGCCAGTAGTCACCGGGACGCTTTCTACGAGCAGTACTTC. Combining the CDR3 with reference TRBV19 and TRBJ2-7 gives the whole variable domain DGGITQSPKYLFRKEGQNVTLSCEQNLNHDAMYWYRQDPGQGLRLIYYSQIVNDFQKGDIAEGYSVSREKKESFPLTVTSAQKNPTAFYLCASSHRDAFYEQYFGPGTRLTVT.